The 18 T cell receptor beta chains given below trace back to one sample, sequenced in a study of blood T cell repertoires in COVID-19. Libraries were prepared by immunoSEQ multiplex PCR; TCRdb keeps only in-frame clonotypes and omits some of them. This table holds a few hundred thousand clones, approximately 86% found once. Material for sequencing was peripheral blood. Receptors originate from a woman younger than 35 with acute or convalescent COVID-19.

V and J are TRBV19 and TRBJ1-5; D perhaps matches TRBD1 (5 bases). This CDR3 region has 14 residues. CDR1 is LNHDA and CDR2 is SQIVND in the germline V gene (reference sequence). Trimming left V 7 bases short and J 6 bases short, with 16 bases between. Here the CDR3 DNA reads TGTGCCAGTACCCAAGGGGCAGGGTTTCAGCCCCAGCATTTT. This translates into CASTQGAGFQPQHF.

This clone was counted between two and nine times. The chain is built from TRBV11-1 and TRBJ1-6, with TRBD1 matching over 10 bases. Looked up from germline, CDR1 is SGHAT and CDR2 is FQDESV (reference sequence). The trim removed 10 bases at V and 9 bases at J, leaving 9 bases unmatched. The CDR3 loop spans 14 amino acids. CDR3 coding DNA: TGTGCCACTAGACAGGGGGCACAGGTTTCACCCCTCCACTTT. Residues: CATRQGAQVSPLHF.

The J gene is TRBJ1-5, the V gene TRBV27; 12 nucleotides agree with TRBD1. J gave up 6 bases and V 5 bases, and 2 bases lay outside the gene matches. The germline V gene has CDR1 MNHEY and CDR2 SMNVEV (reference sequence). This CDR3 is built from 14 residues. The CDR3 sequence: CASSPGQGAQPQHF. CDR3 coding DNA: TGTGCCAGCAGTCCGGGACAGGGGGCTCAGCCCCAGCATTTT.

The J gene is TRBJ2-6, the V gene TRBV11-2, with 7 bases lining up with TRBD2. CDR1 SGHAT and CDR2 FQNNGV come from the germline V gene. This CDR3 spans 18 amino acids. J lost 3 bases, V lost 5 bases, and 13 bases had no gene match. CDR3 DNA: TGTGCCAGCAGCCCCGGGGGAGGGAGTATGGGTGGGGCCAACGTCCTGACTTTC. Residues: CASSPGGGSMGGANVLTF.

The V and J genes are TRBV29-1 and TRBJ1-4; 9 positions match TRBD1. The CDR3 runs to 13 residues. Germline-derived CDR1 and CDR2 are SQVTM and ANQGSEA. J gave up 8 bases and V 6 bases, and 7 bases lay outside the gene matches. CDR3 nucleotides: TGCAGCGTGGGGACAGGGTCGCACGAAAAACTGTTTTTT. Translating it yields CSVGTGSHEKLFF.

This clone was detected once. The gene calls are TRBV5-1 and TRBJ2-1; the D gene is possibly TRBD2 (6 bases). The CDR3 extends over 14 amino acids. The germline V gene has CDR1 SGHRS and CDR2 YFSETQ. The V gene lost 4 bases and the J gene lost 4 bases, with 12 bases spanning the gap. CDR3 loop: CASSPGGGYNEQFF. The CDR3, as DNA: TGCGCCAGCAGCCCCGGTGGGGGGTACAATGAGCAGTTCTTC.

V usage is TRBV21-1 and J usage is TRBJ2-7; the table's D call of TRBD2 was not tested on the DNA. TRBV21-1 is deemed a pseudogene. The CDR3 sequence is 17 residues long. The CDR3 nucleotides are TGTGCCAGCAGCAAAGTGGCCCTCATTGCGGGGAGCTACGAGCAGTACTTC. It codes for CASSKVALIAGSYEQYF.

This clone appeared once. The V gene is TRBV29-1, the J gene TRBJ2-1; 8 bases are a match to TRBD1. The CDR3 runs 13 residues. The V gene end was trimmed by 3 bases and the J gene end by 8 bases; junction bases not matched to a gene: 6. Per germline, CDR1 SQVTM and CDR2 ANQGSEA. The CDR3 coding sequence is TGCAGCGTTGAGCCCGGACAGGGTGATGAGCAGTTCTTC. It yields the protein CSVEPGQGDEQFF.

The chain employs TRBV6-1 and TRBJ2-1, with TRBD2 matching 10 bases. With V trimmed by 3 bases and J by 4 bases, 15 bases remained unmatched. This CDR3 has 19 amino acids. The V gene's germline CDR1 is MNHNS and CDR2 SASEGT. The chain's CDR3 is CASSDLLAGVTQIYNEQFF. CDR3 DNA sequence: TGTGCCAGCAGTGACCTGCTAGCGGGAGTGACCCAAATATACAATGAGCAGTTCTTC.

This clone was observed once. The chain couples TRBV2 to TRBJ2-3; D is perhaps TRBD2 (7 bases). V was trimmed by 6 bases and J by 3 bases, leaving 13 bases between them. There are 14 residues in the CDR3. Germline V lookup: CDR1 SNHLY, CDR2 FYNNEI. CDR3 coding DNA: TGTGCCAGCAGGAGGGGGGAGGGGACAGATACGCAGTATTTT. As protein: CASRRGEGTDTQYF.

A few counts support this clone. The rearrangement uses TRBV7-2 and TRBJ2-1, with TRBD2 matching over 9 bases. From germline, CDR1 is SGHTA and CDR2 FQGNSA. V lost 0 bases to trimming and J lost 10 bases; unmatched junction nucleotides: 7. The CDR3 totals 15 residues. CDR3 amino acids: CASSLAVRREGEQFF. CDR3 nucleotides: TGTGCCAGCAGCTTAGCGGTGCGGCGGGAGGGAGAGCAGTTCTTC.

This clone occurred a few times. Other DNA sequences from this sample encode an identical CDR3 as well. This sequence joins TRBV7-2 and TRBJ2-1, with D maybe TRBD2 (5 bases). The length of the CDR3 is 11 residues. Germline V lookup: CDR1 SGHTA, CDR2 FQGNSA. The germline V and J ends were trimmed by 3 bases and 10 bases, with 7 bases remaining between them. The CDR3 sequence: CASSFGLEQFF. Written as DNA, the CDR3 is TGTGCCAGCAGCTTCGGACTGGAGCAGTTCTTC.

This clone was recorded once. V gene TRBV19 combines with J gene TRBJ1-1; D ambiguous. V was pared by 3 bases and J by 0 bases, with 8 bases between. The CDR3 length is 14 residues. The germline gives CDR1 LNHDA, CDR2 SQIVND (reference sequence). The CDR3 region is CASSMPGLNTEAFF. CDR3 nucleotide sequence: TGTGCCAGTAGTATGCCCGGTTTGAACACTGAAGCTTTCTTT.

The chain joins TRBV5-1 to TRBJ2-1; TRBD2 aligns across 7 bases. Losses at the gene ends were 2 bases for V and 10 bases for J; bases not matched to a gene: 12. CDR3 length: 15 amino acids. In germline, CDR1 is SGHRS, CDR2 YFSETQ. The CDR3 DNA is TGCGCCAGCAGCTTAGAGGGAGGGGCGGTTGGCGAGCAGTTCTTC. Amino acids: CASSLEGGAVGEQFF.

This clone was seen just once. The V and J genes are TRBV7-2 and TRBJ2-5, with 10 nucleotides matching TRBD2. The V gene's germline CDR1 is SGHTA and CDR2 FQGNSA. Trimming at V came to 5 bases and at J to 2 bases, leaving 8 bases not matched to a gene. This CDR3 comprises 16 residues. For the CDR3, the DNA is TGTGCCAGCAGCCCACTGCTAGCGGGAGATCAAGAGACCCAGTACTTC. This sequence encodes CASSPLLAGDQETQYF. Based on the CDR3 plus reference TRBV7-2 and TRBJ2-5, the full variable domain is GAGVSQSPSNKVTEKGKDVELRCDPISGHTALYWYRQSLGQGLEFLIYFQGNSAPDKSGLPSDRFSAERTGGSVSTLTIQRTQQEDSAVYLCASSPLLAGDQETQYFGPGTRLLVL.

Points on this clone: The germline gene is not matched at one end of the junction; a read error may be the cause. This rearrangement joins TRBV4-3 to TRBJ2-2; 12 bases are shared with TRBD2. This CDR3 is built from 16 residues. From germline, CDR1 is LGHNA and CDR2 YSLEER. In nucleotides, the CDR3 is TGCGCCAGCAGCCAAGATTTTAGGACTAGCGGGATTTCCCGGCTTTTT. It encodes CASSQDFRTSGISRLF.

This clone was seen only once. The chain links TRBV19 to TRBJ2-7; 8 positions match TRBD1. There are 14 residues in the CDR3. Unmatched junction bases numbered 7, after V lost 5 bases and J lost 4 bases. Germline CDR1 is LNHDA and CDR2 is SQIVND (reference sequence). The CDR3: CASSPRTGPYEQYF. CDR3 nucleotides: TGTGCCAGTAGTCCCAGGACAGGGCCTTACGAGCAGTACTTC.

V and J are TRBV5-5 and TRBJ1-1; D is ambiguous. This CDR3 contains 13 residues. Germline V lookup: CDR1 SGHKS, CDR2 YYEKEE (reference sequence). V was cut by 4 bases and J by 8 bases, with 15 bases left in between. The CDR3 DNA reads TGTGCCAGCAGCCCTACTCCTGCTGCAGAAGCTTTCTTT. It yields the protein CASSPTPAAEAFF.